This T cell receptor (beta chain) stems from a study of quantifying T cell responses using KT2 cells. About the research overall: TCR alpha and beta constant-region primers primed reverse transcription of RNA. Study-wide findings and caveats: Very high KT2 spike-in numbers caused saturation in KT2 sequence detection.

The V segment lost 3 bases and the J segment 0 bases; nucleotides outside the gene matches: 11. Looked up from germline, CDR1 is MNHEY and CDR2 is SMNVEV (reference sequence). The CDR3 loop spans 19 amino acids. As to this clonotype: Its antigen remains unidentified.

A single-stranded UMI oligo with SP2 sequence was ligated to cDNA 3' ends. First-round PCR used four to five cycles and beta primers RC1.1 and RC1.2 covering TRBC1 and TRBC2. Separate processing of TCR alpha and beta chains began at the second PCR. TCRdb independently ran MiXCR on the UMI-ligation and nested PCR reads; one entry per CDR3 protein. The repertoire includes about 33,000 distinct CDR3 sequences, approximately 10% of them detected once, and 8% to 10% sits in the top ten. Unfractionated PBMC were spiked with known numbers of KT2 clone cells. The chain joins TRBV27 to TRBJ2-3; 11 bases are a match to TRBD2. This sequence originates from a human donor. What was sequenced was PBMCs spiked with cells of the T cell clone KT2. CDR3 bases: TGTGCCAGCAGTTTTAATAGGGTGGCTAGCGGGAGGAGCACAGATACGCAGTATTTT. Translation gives CASSFNRVASGRSTDTQYF.